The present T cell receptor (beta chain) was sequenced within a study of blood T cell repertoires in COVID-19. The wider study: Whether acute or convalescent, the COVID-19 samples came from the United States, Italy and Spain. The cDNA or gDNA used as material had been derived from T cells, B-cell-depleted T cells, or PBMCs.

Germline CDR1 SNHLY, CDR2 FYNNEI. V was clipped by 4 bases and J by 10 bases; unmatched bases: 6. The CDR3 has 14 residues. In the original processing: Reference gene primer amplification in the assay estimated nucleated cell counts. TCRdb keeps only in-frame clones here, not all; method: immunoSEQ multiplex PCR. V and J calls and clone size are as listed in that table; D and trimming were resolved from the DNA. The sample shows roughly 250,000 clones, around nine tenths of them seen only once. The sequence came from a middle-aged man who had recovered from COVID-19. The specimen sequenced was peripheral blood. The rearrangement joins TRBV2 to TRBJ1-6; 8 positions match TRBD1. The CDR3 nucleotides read TGTGCCAGCAGTGGTGACAGGGGAGGCTCACCCCTCCACTTT. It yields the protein CASSGDRGGSPLHF.